Sequencing of this T cell receptor (beta chain) was carried out in a study of cytomegalovirus exposure and HLA in healthy donors. Study conclusions and caveats: Rarity characterized most TCR sequences, yet some public TCRs appeared in many donors. Investigators reported approximately 170 TCR beta chains as tied to cytomegalovirus.

The donors were part of the validation cohort of more than 90 subjects. That cohort was separate from the first cohort, which comprised 700 or so subjects. A word on this clone: Its antigen is undetermined.

Germline CDR1 is GTSNPN and CDR2 is SVGIG (reference sequence). V lost 5 bases to trimming and J lost 6 bases; unmatched junction nucleotides: 2. CDR3 size: 11 residues. Clones were read by immunoSEQ multiplex PCR, and TCRdb kept only the in-frame ones, dropping some. This repertoire shows 200,000 to 250,000 clones, over 75% found once; its top ten account for 1.5% to 2%. The TCR comes from a woman in her late teens or twenties in good health and CMV-seropositive. This chain uses TRBV30 with TRBJ1-2; 8 bases are shared with TRBD1. The sample taken for sequencing was PBMCs. The CDR3 spells CAWDRGNGYTF. The CDR3 DNA sequence: TGTGCCTGGGACAGGGGTAATGGCTACACCTTC.